The 16 T cell receptor beta chains below all came from one sample that was sequenced in a study of beta chain features in type 1 diabetes. All of the isolated RNA was reverse transcribed, so expressed TCRB transcripts were sequenced. Sequenced by immunoSEQ multiplex PCR; TCRdb stores in-frame clones only, minus some. Altogether hundreds of thousands of clones are present, roughly 17% being singletons, with the ten largest covering around 0.02%. The specimen sequenced was naive CD4+ T cells from blood. The receptor set was obtained from a woman aged 18 to 35 in good health.

In its sample, this clone was seen a few times. The chain combines TRBV6-6 with TRBJ1-4; D is unclear. The germline V gene has CDR1 MNHNY and CDR2 SVGAGI (reference sequence). The CDR3 sequence is 15 residues long. The ends were cut back, 0 bases at V and 5 bases at J, with 10 bases in the middle. The CDR3 nucleotides are TGTGCCAGCAGTTACTCGCGGCCTGAAAATGAAAAACTGTTTTTT. Protein: CASSYSRPENEKLFF.

The CDR3 coding sequence is TGTGCCAGCAGCCCCGAGGACTCTGGGGCCAACGTCCTGACTTTC. Translated: CASSPEDSGANVLTF. This chain connects TRBV4-2 to TRBJ2-6; D remains unclear. The V and J ends lost 4 bases and 0 bases respectively, with 7 bases between them. The germline V gene encodes CDR1 LGHNA and CDR2 YNFKEQ. CDR3 length: 15 amino acids.

The chain has TRBV7-3 and TRBJ2-1; D is possibly TRBD2 (6 bases). The V and J ends lost 1 base and 8 bases respectively, with 15 bases between them. CDR1 is SGHTA and CDR2 is FQGTGA in the germline V gene. CDR3 size: 15 residues. In DNA, the CDR3 is TGTGCCAGCAGCTTAATGGGACTGCGCTTCGATGAGCAGTTCTTC. Translation: CASSLMGLRFDEQFF.

The table lists this clone with a few counts. CDR3 nucleotide sequence: TGCGCCAGCAGCGGAGCGACAGCAAGGCAGGAGACCCAGTACTTC. Translating gives CASSGATARQETQYF. The chain recombines TRBV5-1 with TRBJ2-5, with a possible D match to TRBD1 (5 bases). This CDR3 has 15 residues. Germline CDR1 and CDR2: SGHRS and YFSETQ. The V end lost 4 bases, the J end lost 5 bases, and 18 bases lay between the germline ends.

The gene calls are TRBV25-1 and TRBJ2-7; D might be TRBD1 (6 bases). Germline V lookup: CDR1 MGHDK, CDR2 SYGVNS. V dropped 3 bases and J dropped 7 bases, with 19 bases sitting between them. This CDR3 has 15 residues. This CDR3 is CASSDPHRADLEQYF. The CDR3 DNA reads TGTGCCAGCAGTGACCCCCACAGGGCGGATTTGGAGCAGTACTTC.

The chain joins TRBV13 to TRBJ2-3, with TRBD1 identical over 9 bases. The CDR3 sequence is 11 residues long. V shed 5 bases and J 14 bases; nucleotides not matched to a gene: 5. Germline CDR1 is PRHDT and CDR2 is FYEKMQ (reference sequence). CDR3 coding DNA: TGTGCCAGCAGCCGGGACAGGGACTTGTATTTT. This gives the protein CASSRDRDLYF.

A few counts support this clone. Just one base apart from a much larger clone, this may be a read error. This sequence joins TRBV7-2 and TRBJ2-3; D is unclear. Trimming shortened V by 0 bases and J by 7 bases, and 2 bases separated the two germline ends. The CDR3 extends over 11 amino acids. Germline CDR1 is SGHTA and CDR2 is FQGNSA. CDR3 in DNA: TGTGCCAGCAGCTTAGCATATACGCAGTATTTT. Its translation: CASSLAYTQYF.

There are a few counts of this clone. Other DNA sequences in the sample encode the same CDR3. The chain employs TRBV18 and TRBJ2-5; D is ambiguous. CDR3 length: 11 amino acids. Trimming removed 5 bases at V and 2 bases at J, with 3 bases between. Germline V gene sequence: CDR1 KGHSH, CDR2 LQKENI. CDR3 in DNA: TGTGCCAGCTCAAATCAAGAGACCCAGTACTTC. Protein sequence: CASSNQETQYF.

This clone was found a few times. V is TRBV7-3 and J is TRBJ2-6; D gene ambiguous. Trimming shortened V by 5 bases and J by 4 bases, and 15 bases separated the two germline ends. Germline-derived CDR1 and CDR2 are SGHTA and FQGTGA. The CDR3 extends over 16 amino acids. The CDR3 here is CASSLDLVSGANVLTF. For the CDR3, the DNA is TGTGCCAGCAGCCTAGATCTCGTCTCAGGGGCCAACGTCCTGACTTTC.

The CDR3 sequence is CASSLGLASYNEQFF. The DNA for the CDR3 is TGTGCCAGCAGCTTGGGACTAGCGTCCTACAATGAGCAGTTCTTC. This chain joins TRBV5-4 and TRBJ2-1, with 8 bases identical to TRBD2. Germline V gene data show CDR1 as SGHNT and CDR2 as YYREEE (reference sequence). V dropped 0 bases and J dropped 1; count of bases not matched to a gene: 0. The CDR3 covers 15 residues.

J is TRBJ2-4 and V is TRBV6-5; no reliable D call. This CDR3 region has 15 residues. Trimming pared 0 bases from V and 1 base from J, leaving 7 bases between. In germline, CDR1 is MNHEY, CDR2 SVGAGI. In nucleotides, the CDR3 is TGTGCCAGCAGTTACTCCCTGGGGGCCAAAAACATTCAGTACTTC. It is translated as CASSYSLGAKNIQYF.

This clone was observed a few times. V gene TRBV7-2 combines with J gene TRBJ2-3, with D uncertain. This CDR3 comprises 15 residues. Trimming shortened V by 1 base and J by 5 bases, and 13 bases separated the two germline ends. From germline, CDR1 is SGHTA and CDR2 FQGNSA. The CDR3 is CASSLVSPKVDTQYF. CDR3 coding DNA: TGTGCCAGCAGCTTAGTTTCTCCCAAGGTAGATACGCAGTATTTT.

This chain uses TRBV6-6 with TRBJ2-3, with a tentative D call TRBD1 (6 bases). V was trimmed by 10 bases and J by 2 bases, leaving 13 bases between them. In germline, CDR1 is MNHNY, CDR2 SVGAGI (reference sequence). This CDR3 is built from 13 residues. CDR3 region: CAINTGTTDTQYF. The CDR3 DNA reads as TGTGCCATAAATACAGGGACCACAGATACGCAGTATTTT.

This clone was seen more than once but under ten times. CDR3 sequence: CASSLAAESYNEQFF. CDR3 DNA sequence: TGTGCCAGCAGCTTAGCCGCGGAATCCTACAATGAGCAGTTCTTC. This chain joins TRBV7-3 and TRBJ2-1; D call uncertain. Trimming took 2 bases from V and 1 from J, leaving 9 bases between them. The CDR3 contains 15 residues. Germline-derived CDR1 and CDR2 are SGHTA and FQGTGA.

This clone was counted only a few times. The CDR3 nucleotides are TGTGCCAGCAGTGTAGAGGGAGGAAAGGGCAATCAGCCCCAGCATTTT. It codes for CASSVEGGKGNQPQHF. This rearrangement joins TRBV2 to TRBJ1-5; unclear D gene. There are 16 residues in the CDR3. Germline V lookup: CDR1 SNHLY, CDR2 FYNNEI. Trimming took 4 bases from V and 2 from J, leaving 15 bases between them.

The chain couples TRBV4-2 to TRBJ2-7; D remains unclear. The V end was cut by 0 bases, the J end by 0 bases, with 6 bases between. This CDR3 is built from 14 residues. Germline CDR1 LGHNA, CDR2 YNFKEQ. CDR3 nucleotide sequence: TGTGCCAGCAGCCAAGATCCCGACTCCTACGAGCAGTACTTC. Translated, it gives CASSQDPDSYEQYF.